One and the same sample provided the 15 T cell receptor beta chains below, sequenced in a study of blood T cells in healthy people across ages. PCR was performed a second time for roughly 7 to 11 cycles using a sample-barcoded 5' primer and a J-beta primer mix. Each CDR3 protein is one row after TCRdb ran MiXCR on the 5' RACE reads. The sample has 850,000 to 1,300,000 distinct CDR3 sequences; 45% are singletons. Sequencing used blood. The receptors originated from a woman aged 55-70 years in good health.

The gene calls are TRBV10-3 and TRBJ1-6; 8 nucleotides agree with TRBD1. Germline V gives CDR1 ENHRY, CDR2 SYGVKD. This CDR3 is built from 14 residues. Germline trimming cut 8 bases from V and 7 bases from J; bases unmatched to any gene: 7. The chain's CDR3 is CAIRQGLINSPLHF. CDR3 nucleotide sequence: TGTGCCATCCGACAGGGGCTGATCAATTCACCCCTCCACTTT.

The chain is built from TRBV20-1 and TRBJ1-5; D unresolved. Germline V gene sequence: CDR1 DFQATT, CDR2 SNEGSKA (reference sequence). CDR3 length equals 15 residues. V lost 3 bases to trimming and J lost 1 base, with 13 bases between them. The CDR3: CSASVLPGSNQPQHF. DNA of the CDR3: TGCAGTGCTAGTGTCCTCCCTGGGAGCAATCAGCCCCAGCATTTT.

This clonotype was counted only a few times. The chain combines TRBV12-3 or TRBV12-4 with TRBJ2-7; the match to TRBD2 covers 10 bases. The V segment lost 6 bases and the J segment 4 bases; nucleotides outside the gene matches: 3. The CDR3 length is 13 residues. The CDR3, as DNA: TGTGCCAGCAGGCTAGCGGGAGATTACGAGCAGTACTTC. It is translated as CASRLAGDYEQYF.

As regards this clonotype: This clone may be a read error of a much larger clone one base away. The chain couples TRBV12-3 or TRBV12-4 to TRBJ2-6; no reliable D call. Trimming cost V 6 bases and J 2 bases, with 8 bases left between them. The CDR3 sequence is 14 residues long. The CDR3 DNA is TGTGCCAGCAGCCGAAACCCTGGGGCCAACGTCCTGACTTTC. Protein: CASSRNPGANVLTF.

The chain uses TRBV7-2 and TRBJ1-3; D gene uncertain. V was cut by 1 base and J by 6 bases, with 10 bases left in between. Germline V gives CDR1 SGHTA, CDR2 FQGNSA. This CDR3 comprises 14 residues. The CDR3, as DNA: TGTGCCAGCAGCTTAGTCCCACTTGTAAACACCATATATTTT. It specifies CASSLVPLVNTIYF.

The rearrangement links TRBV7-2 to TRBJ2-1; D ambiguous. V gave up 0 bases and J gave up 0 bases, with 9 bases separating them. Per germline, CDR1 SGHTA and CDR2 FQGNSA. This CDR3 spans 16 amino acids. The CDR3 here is CASSLAHSSSYNEQFF. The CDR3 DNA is TGTGCCAGCAGCTTAGCGCATAGTAGCTCCTACAATGAGCAGTTCTTC. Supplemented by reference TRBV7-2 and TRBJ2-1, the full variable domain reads GAGVSQSPSNKVTEKGKDVELRCDPISGHTALYWYRQSLGQGLEFLIYFQGNSAPDKSGLPSDRFSAERTGGSVSTLTIQRTQQEDSAVYLCASSLAHSSSYNEQFFGPGTRLTVL.

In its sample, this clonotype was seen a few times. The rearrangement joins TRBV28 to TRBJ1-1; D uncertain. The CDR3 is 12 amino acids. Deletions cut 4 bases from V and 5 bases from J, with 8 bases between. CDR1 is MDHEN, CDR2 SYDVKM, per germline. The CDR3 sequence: CASSSSSTEAFF. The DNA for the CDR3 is TGTGCCAGCAGTTCGAGTTCAACTGAAGCTTTCTTT.

This chain's CDR3 is CASSGQGAAMYEQYF. CDR3 DNA sequence: TGTGCCAGCAGCGGACAGGGGGCGGCTATGTACGAGCAGTACTTC. This chain uses TRBV9 with TRBJ2-5, with TRBD1 matching 10 bases. The closer fit of TRBJ2-7 to the DNA end suggests the J call may be wrong. Germline assignment: CDR1 SGDLS and CDR2 YYNGEE. The CDR3 covers 15 residues.

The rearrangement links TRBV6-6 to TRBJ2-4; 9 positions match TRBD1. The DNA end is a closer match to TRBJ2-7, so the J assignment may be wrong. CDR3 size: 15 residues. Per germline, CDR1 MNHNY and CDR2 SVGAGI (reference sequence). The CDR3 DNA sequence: TGTGCCAGCAGTCCGCCGAGGGACAGGGAGCACGAGCAGTACTTC. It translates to CASSPPRDREHEQYF.

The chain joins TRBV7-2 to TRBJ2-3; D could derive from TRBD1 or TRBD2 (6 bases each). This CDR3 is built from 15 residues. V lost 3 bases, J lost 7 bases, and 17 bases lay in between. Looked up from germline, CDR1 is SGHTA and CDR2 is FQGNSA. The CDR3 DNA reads TGTGCCAGCAGCTTCGGCGGAGGGGGGAGGAATACGCAGTATTTT. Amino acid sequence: CASSFGGGGRNTQYF.

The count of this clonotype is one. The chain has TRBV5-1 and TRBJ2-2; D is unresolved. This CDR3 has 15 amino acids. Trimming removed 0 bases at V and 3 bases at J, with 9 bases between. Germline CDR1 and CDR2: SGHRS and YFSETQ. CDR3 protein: CASSLEGPDTGELFF. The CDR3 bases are TGCGCCAGCAGCTTGGAGGGTCCCGACACCGGGGAGCTGTTTTTT.

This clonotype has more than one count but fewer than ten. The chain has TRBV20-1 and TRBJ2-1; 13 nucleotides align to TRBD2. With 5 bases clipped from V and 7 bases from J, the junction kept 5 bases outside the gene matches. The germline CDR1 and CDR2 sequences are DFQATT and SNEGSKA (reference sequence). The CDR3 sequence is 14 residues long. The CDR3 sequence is CSAGGTSGTNEQFF. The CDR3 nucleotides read TGCAGTGCTGGAGGGACTAGCGGGACTAATGAGCAGTTCTTC.

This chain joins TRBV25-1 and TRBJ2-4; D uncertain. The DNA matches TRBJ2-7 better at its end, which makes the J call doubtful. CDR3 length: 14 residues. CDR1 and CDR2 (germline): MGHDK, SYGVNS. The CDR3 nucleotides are TGTGCCAGCAGTGAATTGGGTGGATCAGACGAGCAGTACTTC. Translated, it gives CASSELGGSDEQYF.

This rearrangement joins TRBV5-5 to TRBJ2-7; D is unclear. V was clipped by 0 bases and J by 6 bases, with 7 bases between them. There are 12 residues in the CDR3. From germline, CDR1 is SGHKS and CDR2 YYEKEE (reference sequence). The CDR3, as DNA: TGTGCCAGCAGCTTGGCCGAGTGCGAGCAGTACTTC. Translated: CASSLAECEQYF.

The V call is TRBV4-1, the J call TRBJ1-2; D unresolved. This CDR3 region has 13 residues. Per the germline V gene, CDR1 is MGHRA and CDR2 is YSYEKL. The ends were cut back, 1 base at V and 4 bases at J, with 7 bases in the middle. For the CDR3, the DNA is TGCGCCAGCAGCCAAGCGGGCCTCTATGGCTACACCTTC. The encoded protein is CASSQAGLYGYTF.